The 2 T cell receptor beta chains given below trace back to one sample, sequenced in a study of breast tumors, draining lymph nodes, adjacent tissues. TCRdb re-analysed the multiplex PCR reads in MiXCR, keeping a single row per CDR3 protein. In the table there are about 150,000 distinct CDR3 sequences, about 31% of which are singletons. Breast cancer patients provided tissue from their axillary draining lymph nodes. The sample was axillary lymph node tissue. The receptors here all came from a female donor with breast cancer. Some clones in this sample may be carry-over from other donors' samples.

Many counts were recorded for this clonotype. The rearrangement links TRBV6-1 to TRBJ1-5; TRBD1 is a possible D gene (5 bases). This CDR3 has 12 residues. Germline CDR1 and CDR2: MNHNS and SASEGT. CDR3 residues: CAGGDGNQPQHF. Written as DNA, the CDR3 is TGTGCGGGAGGGGACGGCAATCAGCCCCAGCATTTT.

This clonotype was found many times. The DNA of the CDR3 is TGTGCTAGCGGGGGACAGCTACAAGAGACCCAGTACTTC. It is translated as CASGGQLQETQYF. The chain recombines TRBV7-7 with TRBJ2-5; 9 bases map to TRBD2. The CDR3 runs 13 residues. Germline V CDR1 and CDR2: SSHAT, FNYEAQ (reference sequence).